The 23 T cell receptor beta chains listed next were all sequenced from one sample in a study of T cells in Graves' hyperthyroidism and ophthalmopathy. Researchers took RNA transcripts and amplified the TCR beta CDR3 regions from them. HTBI primers were the set used in a first-round RT-PCR of the TCR CDR3. TCRdb recomputed calls from the multiplex PCR reads with MiXCR, one row per CDR3 protein. The table includes some 350,000 distinct CDR3 sequences, 13% to 15% detected once. Sequencing was performed on blood. These receptors came from a woman aged 55-70 years with Graves' ophthalmopathy.

The chain recombines TRBV5-4 with TRBJ2-3, with D unclear. The CDR3 sequence is 13 residues long. The V end was cut by 6 bases, the J end by 0 bases, with 8 bases between. CDR1 and CDR2 from the germline V gene are SGHNT and YYREEE (reference sequence). The CDR3 sequence is CASTSPSTDTQYF. The CDR3 nucleotides are TGTGCCAGCACTTCCCCTAGCACAGATACGCAGTATTTT.

This clonotype turned up a few times. The chain couples TRBV20-1 to TRBJ2-3, with D unresolved. This CDR3 has 12 amino acids. Germline V gene data show CDR1 as DFQATT and CDR2 as SNEGSKA (reference sequence). The CDR3 spells CSAPPSIDTQYF. The DNA for the CDR3 is TGCAGCGCCCCGCCCAGTATAGATACGCAGTATTTT.

This clonotype was recorded many times. The rearrangement uses TRBV6-1 and TRBJ2-7; 10 bases are a match to TRBD1. Germline V gives CDR1 MNHNS, CDR2 SASEGT. Trimming took 6 bases from V and 3 from J; bases not matched to a gene: 5. The CDR3 contains 14 residues. CDR3 in DNA: TGTGCCAGCAGCTACCGGGACAGGGGCTACGAGCAGTACTTC. Translated: CASSYRDRGYEQYF.

This clonotype was detected many times. V is TRBV5-1 and J is TRBJ1-3; TRBD1 might be the D (5 bases). The CDR3 sequence is 17 residues long. V shed 6 bases and J shed 0 bases, with 19 bases lying between them. CDR1 SGHRS and CDR2 YFSETQ come from the germline V gene. The CDR3, as DNA: TGCGCCAGCACCGGGGCCAGTCCGGCGGGCTCTGGAAACACCATATATTTT. Its protein is CASTGASPAGSGNTIYF.

In this sample, this clonotype turned up a few times. The chain combines TRBV3-1 with TRBJ2-5, with 15 nucleotides matching TRBD2. V shed 1 base, J shed 5 bases, and the junction held 2 bases outside the gene matches. This CDR3 is built from 16 residues. Germline V lookup: CDR1 LGHDT, CDR2 YNNKEL (reference sequence). The CDR3 protein is CASSQGGTSGRETQYF. The DNA of the CDR3 is TGTGCCAGCAGCCAAGGGGGGACTAGCGGGAGGGAGACCCAGTACTTC.

The gene calls are TRBV6-2 or TRBV6-3 and TRBJ1-1; tentative D call: TRBD1 (6 bases). V shed 11 bases and J shed 4 bases, with 11 bases lying between them. Germline loops: CDR1 MNHEY, CDR2 SVGEGT. This CDR3 comprises 11 residues. CDR3 bases: TGTGCCCACGGCAGGGGCACTGAAGCTTTCTTT. Protein sequence: CAHGRGTEAFF.

This clonotype was picked up a small number of times. The V gene is TRBV9, the J gene TRBJ1-3; D call uncertain. Trimming removed 4 bases from V and 4 bases from J, with 9 bases in between. Germline lookup yields CDR1 SGDLS and CDR2 YYNGEE. This CDR3 has 13 amino acids. The CDR3 nucleotides read TGTGCCAGCAGCCCCCAAGCCGGAAACACCATATATTTT. This gives the protein CASSPQAGNTIYF.

The chain joins TRBV12-3 or TRBV12-4 to TRBJ2-7; TRBD2 agrees at 7 bases. The CDR3 sequence is 15 residues long. Trimming took 2 bases from V and 2 from J; bases not matched to a gene: 6. CDR3 amino acids: CASSLMGREPYEQYF. CDR3 nucleotide sequence: TGTGCCAGCAGTTTAATGGGGCGGGAGCCCTACGAGCAGTACTTC.

This clonotype appeared many times. This chain links TRBV5-1 with TRBJ2-2; unclear D gene. The length of the CDR3 is 14 residues. Germline CDR1 reads SGHRS; CDR2 reads YFSETQ. V lost 4 bases, J lost 5 bases, and 12 bases lay in between. The CDR3: CASSVDAKTGELFF. The DNA for the CDR3 is TGCGCCAGCAGCGTGGACGCCAAGACCGGGGAGCTGTTTTTT.

The table lists this clonotype with many counts. The chain links TRBV5-1 to TRBJ1-6; no definite D call. V lost 4 bases and J 0 bases, leaving 14 bases between the germline ends. The CDR3 spans 17 residues. CDR1 is SGHRS, CDR2 YFSETQ, per germline. The CDR3 protein is CASSLTHGRSYNSPLHF. The CDR3, as DNA: TGCGCCAGCAGCCTGACGCACGGGCGCTCCTATAATTCACCCCTCCACTTT.

Note on this clonotype: This may be a read error: a much more frequent sequence differs by one nucleotide. The chain combines TRBV18 with TRBJ2-1; 10 bases match TRBD2. The J call is uncertain, as TRBJ2-7 better fits the DNA end. The CDR3 is 15 residues long. Looked up from germline, CDR1 is KGHSH and CDR2 is LQKENI. CDR3 in DNA: TGTGCCAGCTCAACGACTAGCGGGTCCTACAATGAGCAGTACTTC. It encodes CASSTTSGSYNEQYF.

This clonotype appeared a single time. This chain connects TRBV7-2 to TRBJ2-1; 9 bases are shared with TRBD2. Germline V gives CDR1 SGHTA, CDR2 FQGNSA. The CDR3 contains 15 residues. V shed 3 bases, J shed 6 bases, and the junction held 6 bases outside the gene matches. CDR3: CASSFELAGLNEQFF. The CDR3 bases are TGTGCCAGCAGCTTTGAACTAGCGGGCCTCAATGAGCAGTTCTTC.

The table lists this clonotype with many counts. J is TRBJ1-6 and V is TRBV7-2; D is undetermined. The germline V gene has CDR1 SGHTA and CDR2 FQGNSA. Trimming took 0 bases from V and 12 from J, leaving 18 bases between them. The CDR3 totals 16 residues. For the CDR3, the DNA is TGTGCCAGCAGCTTAGCCTCGGCAGCAAGAAGGGTACCCCTCCACTTT. Amino acid sequence: CASSLASAARRVPLHF.

This clonotype occurred once. The chain links TRBV6-1 to TRBJ2-5; 11 bases match TRBD2. The CDR3 spans 15 residues. Germline CDR1 is MNHNS and CDR2 is SASEGT. Trimming took 5 bases from V and 5 from J; bases not matched to a gene: 7. Here the CDR3 DNA reads TGTGCCAGCAGTCAAATGACTAGCGGGAAGGAGACCCAGTACTTC. Protein sequence: CASSQMTSGKETQYF.

This clonotype showed up many times. In nucleotides, the CDR3 is TGTGCCAGCAGCTTTGACAGGGACGTTGACACCATATATTTT. This translates into CASSFDRDVDTIYF. The chain uses TRBV7-2 and TRBJ1-3; the match to TRBD1 covers 7 bases. The V and J ends lost 3 bases and 8 bases, in that order; junction bases with no gene match: 7. The CDR3 length is 14 residues. Germline V lookup: CDR1 SGHTA, CDR2 FQGNSA.

This clonotype was seen many times. The genes are TRBV20-1 and TRBJ2-7, with D perhaps TRBD1 or TRBD2 (5 bases each). With 3 bases removed from V and 0 bases from J, the gap between germline ends came to 12 bases. This CDR3 spans 14 amino acids. Germline CDR1 reads DFQATT; CDR2 reads SNEGSKA (reference sequence). The CDR3 DNA follows: TGCAGTGCTAGTATGGGGGTGGGCTCCTACGAGCAGTACTTC. Its protein product is CSASMGVGSYEQYF.

In its sample, this clonotype was seen many times. The chain recombines TRBV12-3 or TRBV12-4 with TRBJ2-7; D could derive from TRBD1 or TRBD2 (5 bases each). This CDR3 region has 12 residues. With 5 bases removed from V and 6 bases from J, the gap between germline ends came to 11 bases. The CDR3 here is CASSNHGTEQYF. CDR3 nucleotides: TGTGCCAGCAGTAACCACGGGACCGAGCAGTACTTC.

The chain has TRBV29-1 and TRBJ1-2; TRBD1 aligns across 11 bases. This CDR3 region has 13 residues. After removal of 7 bases from V and 5 bases from J, the junction contained 6 bases not matched to a gene. In germline, CDR1 is SQVTM, CDR2 ANQGSEA. In nucleotides, the CDR3 is TGCAGCGCTCCGGGACAGGGGGTTTATGGCTACACCTTC. Protein sequence: CSAPGQGVYGYTF.

The chain carries TRBV7-2 and TRBJ2-5; 11 nucleotides match TRBD2. CDR3 length equals 15 residues. Germline-derived CDR1 and CDR2 are SGHTA and FQGNSA. V dropped 6 bases and J dropped 4; count of bases not matched to a gene: 7. The DNA for the CDR3 is TGTGCCAGCAGTATCCGGGGGACTAGCGGAGAGACCCAGTACTTC. It encodes CASSIRGTSGETQYF.

This clonotype has ten or more counts. The chain joins TRBV2 to TRBJ2-3; TRBD2 matches at 9 bases. In germline, CDR1 is SNHLY, CDR2 FYNNEI. This CDR3 has 14 residues. V lost 7 bases and J lost 6; bases outside the gene matches: 8. Here the CDR3 DNA reads TGTGCCAGCAAAAGCGGGAGGTCCAGGGATACGCAGTATTTT. Translated: CASKSGRSRDTQYF.

This clonotype was observed many times. V gene TRBV12-5 combines with J gene TRBJ1-1; unclear D gene. The CDR3 is 15 residues long. V lost 1 base and J 4 bases, leaving 13 bases between the germline ends. In germline, CDR1 is LGHNT, CDR2 FRNRAP. The CDR3 DNA reads as TGTGCTAGTGGTTTGGGGAGGTCCGGGAGCACTGAAGCTTTCTTT. Translated: CASGLGRSGSTEAFF.

This clonotype was picked up many times. This sequence joins TRBV6-1 and TRBJ2-7; D is perhaps TRBD2 (6 bases). This CDR3 spans 18 amino acids. Looked up from germline, CDR1 is MNHNS and CDR2 is SASEGT. V dropped 0 bases and J dropped 0 bases, with 18 bases sitting between them. CDR3 region: CASSEALRGSSSSYEQYF. As DNA, the CDR3 is TGTGCCAGCAGTGAAGCGCTTCGGGGGTCGTCGAGCTCCTACGAGCAGTACTTC.

This chain joins TRBV29-1 and TRBJ2-7; D possibly uses TRBD1 or TRBD2 (9 bases each). The CDR3 totals 17 residues. V lost 8 bases to trimming and J lost 5 bases, with 31 bases between them. Germline V gene sequence: CDR1 SQVTM, CDR2 ANQGSEA. The DNA of the CDR3 is TGCAGCATCCCCGGGACAGGGTTTAGCGGGGGTAACAACGAGCAGTACTTC. This codes for CSIPGTGFSGGNNEQYF.